This T cell receptor beta chain was retrieved from a study of shared clonotypes between healthy human individuals. Study-wide context: The study drew on two women and three men aged 18 to 49 as donors. Whole-study results and caveats: Clonotype sharing among the donors was expected to vary with sequencing depth. As a rule, naive subsets had a larger estimated richness than memory subsets.

In regard to this clone: The target antigen is unknown.

The V and J ends lost 4 bases and 7 bases respectively, with 14 bases between them. Germline CDR1 is LNHNV and CDR2 is YYDKDF (reference sequence). The CDR3 length is 13 residues. The table came from immunoSEQ multiplex PCR; TCRdb's copy has only in-frame clones and leaves some out. The repertoire has approximately 710,000 clones, about 90% of them found once; the top ten carry about a third. The authors combined CD45RO+ cells with CCR7-negative CD45RA+ TemRA cells as CD8 memory. This rearrangement joins TRBV15 to TRBJ2-7, with D unresolved. Sequenced input: memory CD8+ T cells from PBMCs. Sample subset: CD45RO+ cells pooled with CCR7-negative TemRA cells. The TCR comes from a man younger than 30 in good health. Some clones in this sample may be carry-over from other donors' samples. The CDR3 spells CATSTTPGLEQYF. As DNA, the CDR3 is TGTGCCACCAGCACAACACCCGGGTTGGAGCAGTACTTC.